The next 32 T cell receptor beta chains were all read from a single sample in a study of blood T cells in healthy people across ages. PCR was performed a second time for roughly 6 to 12 cycles using a sample-barcoded 5' primer and a J-beta primer mix. TCRdb reanalysed the 5' RACE reads using MiXCR and keeps one entry per CDR3 protein. The table includes about 1.7 million distinct CDR3 sequences, roughly 30% detected once. Material for sequencing was blood. The receptor set was obtained from a woman aged 25 to 39 in good health.

This clonotype appeared a few times. The chain recombines TRBV12-3 or TRBV12-4 with TRBJ2-5; TRBD1 agrees at 9 bases. The DNA end is a closer match to TRBJ2-7, so the J assignment may be wrong. The CDR3 is 13 amino acids. The CDR3 reads CASRGQGRDEQYF. The CDR3 coding sequence is TGTGCCAGCAGAGGACAGGGGCGCGACGAGCAGTACTTC.

CDR3 sequence: CAWSPLAGQETQYF. The DNA of the CDR3 is TGTGCCTGGAGCCCCCTAGCGGGACAAGAGACCCAGTACTTC. The chain is built from TRBV30 and TRBJ2-5, with 9 positions matching TRBD2. Germline V gene data show CDR1 as GTSNPN and CDR2 as SVGIG (reference sequence). This CDR3 is built from 14 residues. V shed 3 bases, J shed 2 bases, and the junction held 4 bases outside the gene matches.

This clonotype has at least ten counts. The chain recombines TRBV6-5 with TRBJ1-2; 7 bases match TRBD1. CDR1 and CDR2 from the germline V gene are MNHEY and SVGAGI. The CDR3 has 15 amino acids. The junction had 10 bases not matched to a gene; V was cut back by 4 bases and J by 5 bases. CDR3 protein: CASSSPRQGGYGYTF. Here the CDR3 DNA reads TGTGCCAGCAGTTCCCCCCGACAGGGAGGTTATGGCTACACCTTC.

This clonotype appeared a few times. The chain has TRBV10-3 and TRBJ2-5; 9 bases align to TRBD1. The CDR3 is 15 residues long. Germline CDR1 is ENHRY and CDR2 is SYGVKD. J was trimmed by 5 bases and V by 6 bases; bases with no gene match: 10. The CDR3 loop is CAISDPRDRVETQYF. CDR3 nucleotides: TGTGCCATCAGCGACCCCCGGGACAGGGTTGAGACCCAGTACTTC.

This clonotype was recorded at least ten times. The chain recombines TRBV5-5 with TRBJ2-5, with D unresolved. Germline V gene lookup returns CDR1 SGHKS and CDR2 YYEKEE (reference sequence). Trimming left V 4 bases short and J 4 bases short, with 14 bases between. The CDR3 has 14 residues. The CDR3 nucleotides read TGTGCCAGCAGCCTGGACCTCCCGGGAGAGACCCAGTACTTC. It yields the protein CASSLDLPGETQYF.

In nucleotides, the CDR3 is TGTGCCAGCAGTAAAACCGAACAGGGGTTCACTGAAGCTTTCTTT. Translating it yields CASSKTEQGFTEAFF. V and J are TRBV6-6 and TRBJ1-1; 7 bases are a match to TRBD1. This CDR3 spans 15 amino acids. The V segment lost 5 bases and the J segment 4 bases; nucleotides outside the gene matches: 10. Germline values: CDR1 MNHNY, CDR2 SVGAGI (reference sequence).

This clonotype has a count of ten or more. The J gene is TRBJ1-2, the V gene TRBV12-5, with 10 bases identical to TRBD1. The germline gives CDR1 LGHNT, CDR2 FRNRAP. The CDR3 extends over 16 amino acids. V lost 4 bases to trimming and J lost 2 bases; unmatched junction nucleotides: 7. The chain's CDR3 is CASGSDRGYRNYGYTF. CDR3 sequence (DNA): TGTGCTAGTGGTTCGGACAGGGGGTATAGGAACTATGGCTACACCTTC.

There are many counts of this clonotype. The chain has TRBV3-1 and TRBJ2-1; D uncertain. V was pared by 4 bases and J by 4 bases, with 11 bases between. The CDR3 runs 14 residues. The germline gives CDR1 LGHDT, CDR2 YNNKEL (reference sequence). Here the CDR3 DNA reads TGTGCCAGCAGCCCCCCGCCGGGTTACAATGAGCAGTTCTTC. Protein: CASSPPPGYNEQFF.

V is TRBV20-1 and J is TRBJ1-1; D not certain. V shed 3 bases and J shed 0 bases, with 8 bases lying between them. CDR3 size: 13 residues. Per germline, CDR1 DFQATT and CDR2 SNEGSKA (reference sequence). DNA of the CDR3: TGCAGTGCTAGTCAACGTATGAACACTGAAGCTTTCTTT. It is translated as CSASQRMNTEAFF.

On this clonotype itself: One end of the junction does not line up with germline, which may come from a read error. The J gene is TRBJ1-2, the V gene TRBV28, with unresolved D. Germline V lookup: CDR1 MDHEN, CDR2 SYDVKM. The CDR3 runs to 14 residues. This chain's CDR3 is CATSGFARYYGYTF. CDR3 nucleotide sequence: TGTGCCACCAGTGGGTTTGCCCGGTACTATGGCTACACCTTC.

CDR3 nucleotides: TGTGCCAGCAGCCCGGAAGCGGGTTGGACTGAAGCTTTCTTT. This translates into CASSPEAGWTEAFF. The chain carries TRBV5-5 and TRBJ1-1; unclear D gene. Germline V gives CDR1 SGHKS, CDR2 YYEKEE (reference sequence). This CDR3 is 14 amino acids long. V was clipped by 4 bases and J by 5 bases, with 15 bases between them.

V and J are TRBV7-2 and TRBJ2-1; D is unclear. The CDR3 runs 15 residues. Trimming removed 0 bases from V and 3 bases from J, with 9 bases in between. Germline CDR1 is SGHTA and CDR2 is FQGNSA. CDR3 sequence: CASSLARTDYNEQFF. DNA for the CDR3: TGTGCCAGCAGCTTAGCTCGAACGGACTACAATGAGCAGTTCTTC.

V gene TRBV30 combines with J gene TRBJ2-7, with unresolved D. The CDR3 runs to 11 residues. Trimming cost V 5 bases and J 3 bases, with 8 bases left between them. Germline V gives CDR1 GTSNPN, CDR2 SVGIG (reference sequence). The CDR3 DNA reads as TGTGCCTGGGGCTACAGCTACGAGCAGTACTTC. Amino acid sequence: CAWGYSYEQYF. The complete variable domain, with remaining parts taken from reference TRBV30 and TRBJ2-7, reads SQTIHQWPATLVQPVGSPLSLECTVEGTSNPNLYWYRQAAGRGLQLLFYSVGIGQISSEVPQNLSASRPQDRQFILSSKKLLLSDSGFYLCAWGYSYEQYFGPGTRLTVT.

This clonotype has ten or more counts. The rearrangement joins TRBV4-2 to TRBJ1-3; D uncertain. Germline values: CDR1 LGHNA, CDR2 YNFKEQ. V was shortened by 4 bases and J by 2 bases, with 9 bases between the two germline ends. The CDR3 extends over 14 amino acids. This CDR3 is CASSPEMPGNTIYF. CDR3 DNA: TGTGCCAGCAGCCCTGAAATGCCTGGAAACACCATATATTTT.

The chain links TRBV28 to TRBJ1-1; D might be TRBD1 (6 bases). V lost 7 bases to trimming and J lost 4 bases, with 19 bases between them. This CDR3 has 15 amino acids. The germline V gene has CDR1 MDHEN and CDR2 SYDVKM. Written as DNA, the CDR3 is TGTGCCAGCACAATATGGGGGGGGCGCGGCACTGAAGCTTTCTTT. Protein product: CASTIWGGRGTEAFF.

This clonotype has only one observation. The chain couples TRBV6-5 to TRBJ2-1; 10 bases match TRBD2. The J call could be wrong; TRBJ2-7 is a better fit for the DNA end. Germline assignment: CDR1 MNHEY and CDR2 SVGAGI. The CDR3 is made up of 15 amino acids. The CDR3 DNA follows: TGTGCCAGCAGCGGACAAGCGGGGGGGCCGAACGAGCAGTACTTC. Protein sequence: CASSGQAGGPNEQYF.

This chain connects TRBV9 to TRBJ2-1; 7 nucleotides match TRBD2. The CDR3 runs 13 residues. Germline CDR1 SGDLS, CDR2 YYNGEE. The CDR3 region is CGALANSYNEQFF. As DNA, the CDR3 is TGTGGAGCACTAGCGAATTCCTACAATGAGCAGTTCTTC.

The rearrangement links TRBV11-2 to TRBJ2-1; D is tentatively TRBD1 or TRBD2 (6 bases each). The germline V and J ends were trimmed by 5 bases and 10 bases, with 18 bases remaining between them. The CDR3 contains 14 residues. CDR1 SGHAT and CDR2 FQNNGV come from the germline V gene. CDR3 sequence (DNA): TGTGCCAGCAGCCTAAACAGGGAGGTAGGAGAGCAGTTCTTC. The encoded protein is CASSLNREVGEQFF.

The V call is TRBV5-6, the J call TRBJ1-1; TRBD1 is a possible D gene (5 bases). CDR1 and CDR2 from the germline V gene are SGHDT and YYEEEE. This CDR3 has 17 amino acids. Trimming removed 0 bases at V and 1 base at J, with 16 bases between. In DNA form, the CDR3 reads TGTGCCAGCAGCTTGGCCCCCGGGGCAGGCGCGAACACTGAAGCTTTCTTT. Translating gives CASSLAPGAGANTEAFF.

This clonotype was seen a few times. The J gene is TRBJ2-5, the V gene TRBV7-9; D is ambiguous. The CDR3 spans 12 residues. Trimming took 2 bases from V and 9 from J, leaving 10 bases between them. The V gene's germline CDR1 is SEHNR and CDR2 FQNEAQ (reference sequence). The CDR3 bases are TGTGCCAGCAGCTTACCCGGTCGTCCCCAGTACTTC. It specifies CASSLPGRPQYF.

The V gene is TRBV5-1, the J gene TRBJ2-1; D possibly uses TRBD1 or TRBD2 (8 bases each). The CDR3 spans 16 residues. Per the germline V gene, CDR1 is SGHRS and CDR2 is YFSETQ. Deletions cut 0 bases from V and 10 bases from J, with 20 bases between. The CDR3 loop reads CASSLAGGTGTYEQFF. The CDR3 DNA reads as TGCGCCAGCAGCTTGGCGGGGGGGACAGGCACCTACGAGCAGTTCTTC. The variable domain in full, with the rest retrieved from reference TRBV5-1 and TRBJ2-1, is KAGVTQTPRYLIKTRGQQVTLSCSPISGHRSVSWYQQTPGQGLQFLFEYFSETQRNKGNFPGRFSGRQFSNSRSEMNVSTLELGDSALYLCASSLAGGTGTYEQFFGPGTRLTVL.

This clonotype has only one observation. This chain links TRBV7-9 with TRBJ2-6; 7 bases align to TRBD1. The CDR3 consists of 17 residues. CDR1 and CDR2 (germline): SEHNR, FQNEAQ (reference sequence). With V trimmed by 6 bases and J by 0 bases, 8 bases remained unmatched. The CDR3 DNA sequence: TGTGCCAGCAGTCCCACAGGGGTGAACTCTGGGGCCAACGTCCTGACTTTC. This encodes CASSPTGVNSGANVLTF.

This chain joins TRBV14 and TRBJ2-7; D possibly uses TRBD1 or TRBD2 (5 bases each). The CDR3 is 13 residues long. V gave up 4 bases and J gave up 6 bases, with 13 bases separating them. Germline V CDR1 and CDR2: SGHDN, FVKESK. This CDR3 is CASSPGTPGEQYF. CDR3 DNA sequence: TGTGCCAGCAGCCCCGGGACCCCGGGCGAGCAGTACTTC.

This clonotype was counted a few times. CDR3 in amino acids: CASSSFPAGGIGDTQYF. The CDR3 DNA sequence: TGTGCCAGCAGCTCCTTTCCAGCGGGGGGTATAGGGGATACGCAGTATTTT. J is TRBJ2-3 and V is TRBV7-8; 9 nucleotides align to TRBD2. This CDR3 is 17 amino acids long. V shed 4 bases and J 6 bases; nucleotides not matched to a gene: 14. Germline V gives CDR1 SGHVS, CDR2 FQNEAQ.

This clonotype was detected only a few times. The rearrangement joins TRBV29-1 to TRBJ2-7; D is undetermined. In germline, CDR1 is SQVTM, CDR2 ANQGSEA. The CDR3 runs to 14 residues. Trimming stripped 7 bases from V and 0 bases from J, with 16 bases between. DNA for the CDR3: TGCAGCGGCGTAACGATGTTAAGCTCCTACGAGCAGTACTTC. Translating gives CSGVTMLSSYEQYF.

This chain uses TRBV6-1 with TRBJ1-6; no clear D gene. The CDR3 runs to 18 residues. The V end lost 6 bases, the J end lost 4 bases, and 22 bases lay between the germline ends. Germline V gene sequence: CDR1 MNHNS, CDR2 SASEGT. The CDR3 DNA follows: TGTGCCAGCAGCACCCTTCTCCGACGGAAGCAATATAATTCACCCCTCCACTTT. Translating gives CASSTLLRRKQYNSPLHF.

CDR3 DNA: TGTGCCAGCAGGGGCTTGGGACAAAACTACAATGAGCAGTTCTTC. It encodes CASRGLGQNYNEQFF. The chain uses TRBV28 and TRBJ2-1; weak D call: TRBD1 (6 bases). Germline CDR1 reads MDHEN; CDR2 reads SYDVKM. With 6 bases removed from V and 3 bases from J, the gap between germline ends came to 15 bases. The CDR3 loop spans 15 amino acids.

This chain uses TRBV6-1 with TRBJ2-1, with D unresolved. V lost 0 bases to trimming and J lost 8 bases, with 5 bases between them. Germline CDR1 reads MNHNS; CDR2 reads SASEGT. The CDR3 is 12 residues long. The CDR3 nucleotides read TGTGCCAGCAGTGAAGCTATCCATGAGCAGTTCTTC. It is translated as CASSEAIHEQFF.

This clonotype occurred once. The junction does not match germline at one end; this may be a read error. The V gene is TRBV9, the J gene TRBJ2-1; 13 bases fit TRBD2. Looked up from germline, CDR1 is SGDLS and CDR2 is YYNGEE. This CDR3 comprises 14 residues. The CDR3 region has the DNA TGTGCCAGCAGCCTAGGGACTAGCGGGAATGAGCAGCTCTTC. This translates into CASSLGTSGNEQLF. The variable domain in full, with the rest retrieved from reference TRBV9 and TRBJ2-1, is DSGVTQTPKHLITATGQRVTLRCSPRSGDLSVYWYQQSLDQGLQFLIQYYNGEERAKGNILERFSAQQFPDLHSELNLSSLELGDSALYFCASSLGTSGNEQLFGPGTRLTVL.

This clonotype showed up just a few times. The V gene is TRBV6-1, the J gene TRBJ2-5; D is undetermined. Germline loops: CDR1 MNHNS, CDR2 SASEGT. The CDR3 loop spans 18 amino acids. Trimming removed 7 bases at V and 5 bases at J, with 29 bases between. In DNA form, the CDR3 reads TGTGCCAGCACCAAAGGTGTAGTAGTGGGCAGCCTAGGGGAGACCCAGTACTTC. The encoded protein is CASTKGVVVGSLGETQYF.

The chain combines TRBV7-2 with TRBJ2-3; no definite D call. The germline gives CDR1 SGHTA, CDR2 FQGNSA. V lost 4 bases, J lost 5 bases, and 10 bases lay in between. There are 13 residues in the CDR3. The CDR3 loop reads CASSSPSGDTQYF. The CDR3 DNA follows: TGTGCCAGCAGCTCGCCTTCCGGAGATACGCAGTATTTT.

This clonotype has ten or more counts. V gene TRBV29-1 combines with J gene TRBJ2-1; the match to TRBD2 covers 10 bases. CDR1 is SQVTM and CDR2 is ANQGSEA in the germline V gene. Trimming at V came to 2 bases and at J to 0 bases, leaving 10 bases not matched to a gene. This CDR3 contains 18 residues. The CDR3 nucleotides read TGCAGCGTTGAAAGACCTAGCGGGGGCTACAGCTCCTACAATGAGCAGTTCTTC. It yields the protein CSVERPSGGYSSYNEQFF.